Shown below are 21 T cell receptor beta chains from a single sample sequenced in a study of OX40 agonist ivuxolimab in advanced cancers. Profiling relied on immunoSEQ multiplex PCR, and the TCRdb table lists in-frame clones only, not all of them. Seen here are tens of thousands of clones, around 89% observed once, and the top ten hold approximately 11%. Sequencing used CD4+ or CD8+ T cells sorted from blood, obtained in a trial of the OX40 agonist ivuxolimab. Receptors were obtained from an adult with an advanced solid tumor such as melanoma, head and neck, liver or kidney cancer.

This chain links TRBV5-1 with TRBJ2-1; 10 bases agree with TRBD1. The CDR3 has 16 residues. CDR1 and CDR2 (germline): SGHRS, YFSETQ. V trimming: 4 bases; J trimming: 4 bases; junction bases outside the gene matches: 8. The CDR3 is CASSLGQGNSYNEQFF. The CDR3 DNA follows: TGCGCCAGCAGCCTGGGACAGGGGAACAGTTACAATGAGCAGTTCTTC.

This clone was detected a few times. The rearrangement links TRBV15 to TRBJ1-2; D uncertain. CDR1 and CDR2 from the germline V gene are LNHNV and YYDKDF (reference sequence). CDR3 length: 12 residues. With 8 bases removed from V and 6 bases from J, the gap between germline ends came to 13 bases. The CDR3 protein is CATGYVADGYTF. The CDR3 bases are TGTGCCACCGGATATGTTGCAGATGGCTACACCTTC.

The chain links TRBV10-2 to TRBJ2-6, with D hard to call. The length of the CDR3 is 15 residues. CDR1 is WSHSY and CDR2 is SAAADI in the germline V gene. With 4 bases removed from V and 4 bases from J, the gap between germline ends came to 11 bases. The CDR3 coding sequence is TGCGCCAGCAGTGCGGTGGAGTCCGGGGCCAACGTCCTGACTTTC. Amino acids: CASSAVESGANVLTF.

This rearrangement joins TRBV7-9 to TRBJ2-5, with 9 nucleotides matching TRBD1. Germline V gene sequence: CDR1 SEHNR, CDR2 FQNEAQ (reference sequence). Trimming at V came to 6 bases and at J to 5 bases, leaving 16 bases not matched to a gene. The CDR3 loop spans 17 amino acids. CDR3 DNA: TGTGCCAGCAGAACCGACCGGGACAGGGCCCCGCGTGAGACCCAGTACTTC. This sequence encodes CASRTDRDRAPRETQYF.

CDR3 DNA sequence: TGTGCCAAGACCGCGGGACTTCACACTGAAGCTTTCTTT. Residues: CAKTAGLHTEAFF. The rearrangement links TRBV10-3 to TRBJ1-1, with D maybe TRBD1 (5 bases). Trimming stripped 10 bases from V and 3 bases from J, with 15 bases between. The CDR3 loop spans 13 amino acids. Germline V gene lookup returns CDR1 ENHRY and CDR2 SYGVKD.

V and J are TRBV6-5 and TRBJ1-5, with D possibly being TRBD1 (6 bases). V was clipped by 8 bases and J by 7 bases, with 15 bases between them. The CDR3 sequence is 13 residues long. Germline CDR1 reads MNHEY; CDR2 reads SVGAGI. The CDR3 loop is CASLTLGGQPQHF. The CDR3 nucleotides are TGTGCCAGCCTAACACTTGGGGGCCAGCCCCAGCATTTT.

The V and J genes are TRBV28 and TRBJ2-7; D remains unclear. Trimming cost V 5 bases and J 3 bases, with 8 bases left between them. Germline-derived CDR1 and CDR2 are MDHEN and SYDVKM. This CDR3 is built from 12 residues. CDR3: CASSAVNYEQYF. The DNA for the CDR3 is TGTGCCAGCAGTGCAGTAAACTACGAGCAGTACTTC.

The CDR3 bases are TGTGCCAGCAGCCCCCAGGGTTACTATGGCTACACCTTC. Protein product: CASSPQGYYGYTF. This chain connects TRBV5-6 to TRBJ1-2; D possibly corresponds to TRBD1 (5 bases). This CDR3 comprises 13 residues. V was trimmed by 4 bases and J by 3 bases, leaving 10 bases between them. The V gene's germline CDR1 is SGHDT and CDR2 YYEEEE.

This chain uses TRBV10-3 with TRBJ1-5; D is undetermined. Germline CDR1 and CDR2: ENHRY and SYGVKD. V was clipped by 3 bases and J by 3 bases, with 9 bases between them. There are 14 residues in the CDR3. The CDR3 nucleotides read TGTGCCATCAGTGACGGAGAAGACAATCAGCCCCAGCATTTT. Translating gives CAISDGEDNQPQHF.

The DNA for the CDR3 is TGTGCCAGCAGCTTAGTAGGGAATGACCTCTATGGCTACACCTTC. Translation: CASSLVGNDLYGYTF. The chain carries TRBV7-6 and TRBJ1-2; D remains ambiguous. V was clipped by 1 base and J by 4 bases, with 13 bases between them. This CDR3 comprises 15 residues. Germline V gives CDR1 SGHVS, CDR2 FNYEAQ.

This clone was picked up one time. This chain links TRBV19 with TRBJ2-7; 7 bases line up with TRBD2. This CDR3 comprises 12 residues. Germline trimming cut 5 bases from V and 8 bases from J; bases unmatched to any gene: 6. CDR1 and CDR2 (germline): LNHDA, SQIVND (reference sequence). CDR3 sequence (DNA): TGTGCCAGTAGTTGGGGGGGGAGCCAGCAGTACTTC. This encodes CASSWGGSQQYF.

The genes are TRBV7-9 and TRBJ2-1, with D possibly TRBD2 on 7 matching bases. Germline lookup yields CDR1 SEHNR and CDR2 FQNEAQ (reference sequence). This CDR3 spans 18 amino acids. V was shortened by 4 bases and J by 8 bases, with 27 bases between the two germline ends. The CDR3 bases are TGTGCCAGCAGCTCGAGACCCCAAACGGGGGGCGGGGACCATGAGCAGTTCTTC. This sequence encodes CASSSRPQTGGGDHEQFF.

The chain employs TRBV27 and TRBJ2-1; 7 positions match TRBD1. Germline CDR1 and CDR2: MNHEY and SMNVEV (reference sequence). V lost 7 bases and J lost 6; bases outside the gene matches: 18. The CDR3 is made up of 17 amino acids. This CDR3 is CASTVRTGLRSPNEQFF. DNA of the CDR3: TGTGCCAGCACAGTAAGGACAGGCCTGAGATCCCCCAATGAGCAGTTCTTC.

This clone was counted once. The chain combines TRBV5-1 with TRBJ1-5; 10 bases match TRBD1. The V segment lost 2 bases and the J segment 2 bases; nucleotides outside the gene matches: 1. The CDR3 runs to 15 residues. CDR1 SGHRS and CDR2 YFSETQ come from the germline V gene. The CDR3 sequence is CASSFGTGGNQPQHF. In DNA, the CDR3 is TGCGCCAGCAGCTTTGGGACAGGGGGCAATCAGCCCCAGCATTTT. Looking up the rest from reference TRBV5-1 and TRBJ1-5 gives the full variable domain: KAGVTQTPRYLIKTRGQQVTLSCSPISGHRSVSWYQQTPGQGLQFLFEYFSETQRNKGNFPGRFSGRQFSNSRSEMNVSTLELGDSALYLCASSFGTGGNQPQHFGDGTRLSIL.

In its sample, this clone was seen once. The J gene is TRBJ1-3, the V gene TRBV28; D uncertain. The CDR3 is 15 residues long. Per germline, CDR1 MDHEN and CDR2 SYDVKM. V lost 5 bases and J 0 bases, leaving 11 bases between the germline ends. Here the CDR3 DNA reads TGTGCCAGCAGTCCCCAGCCCTACTCTGGAAACACCATATATTTT. It translates to CASSPQPYSGNTIYF.

The chain recombines TRBV25-1 with TRBJ1-1, with D perhaps matching TRBD1 (6 bases). The CDR3 is 16 residues long. Germline lookup yields CDR1 MGHDK and CDR2 SYGVNS. V lost 4 bases, J lost 2 bases, and 17 bases lay in between. CDR3 residues: CASSGLGATTNTEAFF. In DNA, the CDR3 is TGTGCCAGCAGTGGTCTGGGGGCGACCACCAACACTGAAGCTTTCTTT.

The rearrangement joins TRBV9 to TRBJ1-6; tentative D call: TRBD1 (6 bases). The V and J ends lost 3 bases and 7 bases respectively, with 17 bases between them. Per germline, CDR1 SGDLS and CDR2 YYNGEE. The CDR3 totals 16 residues. CDR3 in amino acids: CASSADSNFLNSPLHF. The DNA of the CDR3 is TGTGCCAGCAGCGCGGACAGTAATTTCTTAAATTCACCCCTCCACTTT.

This chain connects TRBV6-6 to TRBJ2-5, with TRBD1 identical over 7 bases. Germline CDR1 and CDR2: MNHNY and SVGAGI (reference sequence). The CDR3 sequence is 15 residues long. After removal of 5 bases from V and 0 bases from J, the junction contained 6 bases not matched to a gene. The chain's CDR3 is CASSHPTGNQETQYF. The DNA for the CDR3 is TGTGCCAGCAGTCACCCGACAGGGAACCAAGAGACCCAGTACTTC.

The rearrangement joins TRBV7-9 to TRBJ2-3, with a weak D call TRBD1 (5 bases). CDR3 size: 14 residues. Germline V gene sequence: CDR1 SEHNR, CDR2 FQNEAQ (reference sequence). The V and J ends lost 10 bases and 1 base respectively, with 15 bases between them. The DNA of the CDR3 is TGTGCCACCCATCTGGGGCCCGGCACAGATACGCAGTATTTT. It is translated as CATHLGPGTDTQYF.

DNA for the CDR3: TGTGCCAGCAGGGGGGGCGGCGGCTACGAGCAGTACTTC. Protein sequence: CASRGGGGYEQYF. The chain links TRBV6-5 to TRBJ2-7; D possibly matches TRBD1 or TRBD2 (6 bases each). In germline, CDR1 is MNHEY, CDR2 SVGAGI. This CDR3 has 13 residues. With 6 bases removed from V and 3 bases from J, the gap between germline ends came to 12 bases.

This chain links TRBV4-2 with TRBJ2-1; D is uncertain. The germline V and J ends were trimmed by 2 bases and 2 bases, with 16 bases remaining between them. The CDR3 is 17 amino acids. Looked up from germline, CDR1 is LGHNA and CDR2 is YNFKEQ. The CDR3: CASSQTLGAAAYNEQFF. The CDR3 coding sequence is TGTGCCAGCAGCCAAACCTTAGGAGCAGCCGCCTACAATGAGCAGTTCTTC.